This T cell receptor (beta chain) is drawn from a study of molecular identifiers for immune sequencing clone quantification (dated by TCRdb to 2016 to 2018). Background for the entire study: For a replicate experiment, RNA from roughly 18,000 or 92,000 naive CD8 T cells was divided into five aliquots, and four of the five aliquots were sequenced. The study was a methods study using CD8 T cells to benchmark molecular-identifier clustering-based TCR repertoire sequencing (MIDCIRS) and TCR RNA copy counting.

Library preparation employed PCR. The sample was run on a NextSeq 500. Bulk TCR libraries were made following a previously described method, with the TCR primers given in Table S5. Total RNA was purified with the Qiagen AllPrep DNA/RNA kit. Before analysis, reads from multiple sequencing runs of one library were combined. Concerning the study's data processing: Only reads with exact TCR constant sequence were kept, trimmed to 150 nt, and grouped by their 12-nt molecular barcodes. Within each barcode group, reads were sub-clustered at a 15% Levenshtein threshold, and quality-weighted consensus sequences were built per RNA molecule. Non-functional sequences were discarded, and so were lower-count sequences lying one edit away from another sequence. On the basis of fitting two negative binomial distributions, barcode sub-clusters with fewer than 20% of the maximum read count were discarded. TCRdb reran the public reads through fastp at Q25 and MiXCR, keeping productive beta chains. Under each unique CDR3 protein, matching rows form one entry showing the most common genes and DNA. The V and J calls were determined by TCRdb, not by the authors. Across this sample there are approximately 590,000 distinct CDR3 sequences, with roughly 27% seen only once. The top ten constitute about 0.84% of the sample.

Libraries of naive CD8 T cells were built from anywhere between about 17,000 and 1,000,000 sorted cells, with 10%, 30% or 50% of the purified RNA used. Naive CD8 T cells were FACS-sorted as CD8+CD4-CCR7+CD45RA+ on a BD FACSAria II into RLT Plus buffer. Nine to eleven TCR copies' worth of Jurkat RNA were spiked into about 19,000-1,000,000 naive CD8 T cell samples to test detection sensitivity. CD8 T cells were enriched with RosetteSep CD8+ T Cell Enrichment Cocktail and Ficoll-Paque, followed by ACK red cell lysis. V loses 2 bases at its end and J loses 11 bases; junction bases beyond the gene matches: 10. According to the germline V gene, CDR1 reads MNHNS and CDR2 reads SASEGT. There are 14 amino acids in the CDR3, from cysteine to phenylalanine inclusive. Only the CDR3 portion is preserved as DNA: 42 bases, with reading frame beginning at the first base. The table lists this clonotype with a few counts. No antigen is known for it. Base quality data are lacking; no much larger clone is found one base away.

Study-wide findings and limitations: In CMV-specific effector cells, clones with more than 20 RNA copies contained over 99% of molecules, whereas in naive cells such clones contained under 1% of molecules. When barcode sub-clustering was left out, chimeric consensus sequences inflated TCR diversity, with chimeras reaching as high as 47%. Naive libraries contained spiked-in Jurkat TCR RNA (more than nine copies' worth), which is not part of the donor repertoire. Even against a background of 850,000 to 1,000,000 naive CD8 T cells, spiked-in Jurkat TCR RNA amounting to a single cell's worth was reported to be detectable. The sizes of highly expanded clones could end up underestimated when identical TCR molecules share a barcode. Modeling gave 3 to 3.5 recovered TCR RNA copies per cell versus around 9.9 by digital PCR, implying about 30% capture efficiency.

The source is a human donor in good health. Some libraries in this study had Jurkat cell RNA spiked in. The rearrangement joined TRBV6-1 to TRBJ1-1, with TRBD1 identical over 8 junction bases. Input material: naive CD8+ T cells from blood, with Jurkat cell RNA spiked in. In light of the paper, this sample's cell subset or site label describes: FACS-sorted CD8+CD4-CCR7+CD45RA+ naive T cells. The bases read TGTGCCAGCAGTGAATGGAGGACAGGGTTTGGGGCTTTCTTT. This yields the protein CASSEWRTGFGAFF.